These T cell receptor beta chains were read from a single sample in a study of shared clonotypes between healthy human individuals. The repertoire was sequenced with immunoSEQ multiplex PCR; TCRdb's copy has only in-frame clones and lacks some. The data show a few million clones, more than 80% seen once. Sequencing input: naive CD4+ T cells sorted from blood. The receptors were sampled from a man in his late teens or twenties in good health. Each CDR3 is given with its conserved first and last residue. Clone size is shown for a subset of rows, as once, few, many or a class of expanded clone.

V gene | clone size | CDR3 protein
TRBV14 | - | CASSPSLAGELFF
TRBV5-1 | - | CASGSQGLANTEAFF
TRBV6-6 | once | CASSHEWGKGGYTF
TRBV5-1 | - | CASSSVTPWETQYF
TRBV30 | - | CAWNLLDTQYF
TRBV14 | - | CASSQGGAETQYF
TRBV6-5 | - | CASSPSYSGNTIYF
TRBV30 | - | CGGGRVQETQYF
TRBV30 | - | CAWSAQSNQPQHF
TRBV5-4 | - | CASSLGQTSTDTQYF
TRBV19 | - | CASSIGPVATNEKLFF
TRBV30 | - | CALVLVTGELFF
TRBV4-1 | once | CASSQGQNSNQPQHF
TRBV5-4 | once | CASSRMDGNTGELFF
TRBV7-3 | - | CASSPIFSSGGGTDTQYF
TRBV15 | - | CATSTAQGSGNTIYF
TRBV10-2 | - | CASSEPGQVNSPLHF
TRBV30 | - | CGRALGTGARLNTEAFF
TRBV6-6 | - | CASSFDRNTIYF
TRBV5-5 | once | CASSSREGIGYEQYF
TRBV5-5 | - | CASSTFRDGGEAFF
TRBV10-1 | - | CASSESIGADTQYF
TRBV6-5 | - | CASSYSGGPTEAFF
TRBV30 | - | CAWSVRGGETQYF
TRBV12-2 | - | CASRPPAPQVGASSTDTQYF
TRBV6-6 | - | CASGSTGRETQYF
TRBV10-2 | - | CASSLDLARTDTQYF
TRBV5-1 | - | CASSLLWEGGHEQYF
TRBV5-4 | - | CASSVSGGNYNEQFF
TRBV19 | few | CASRTRTANTGELFF
TRBV5-1 | - | CASSLRTTSGDTQYF
TRBV5-1 | - | CASRESSSYNEQFF
TRBV2 | - | CASSPSGRTALRSGNTIYF
TRBV30 | - | CAWSVRGGKETQYF
TRBV28 | - | CASNRQGRGYTF
TRBV10-3 | - | CAISEALPDTQYF
TRBV4-1 | - | CASSQVIGEQYF
TRBV10-2 | - | CASSEPERGRDTQYF
TRBV6-5 | - | CASSYGQATNEKLFF
TRBV9 | - | CASSPEAGDTQYF
TRBV28 | - | CASSLGKGILETQYF
TRBV19 | - | CASSIRLARDPYEQYF
TRBV5-1 | - | CASSLGWETQYF
TRBV5-5 | - | CASSRIGASSTDTQYF
TRBV4-3 | - | CASSQDRGGEQFF
TRBV14 | - | CASSQDSRSGSLYGYTF
TRBV5-1 | - | CASSLGQGPGSGNTIYF
TRBV5-4 | - | CASSLQRITDTQYF
TRBV11-2 | - | CASSFSRYEQYF
TRBV5-1 | - | CASSSRGEVAEAFF
TRBV7-9 | - | CASSLELVKGETQYF
TRBV7-2 | - | CASSLDGRAANTGELFF
TRBV30 | - | CAWSVVKGGGSPLHF